These 9 T cell receptor beta chains came from one sample sequenced in a study of blood T cell repertoires in COVID-19. Clones were read by immunoSEQ multiplex PCR, and TCRdb kept only the in-frame ones, dropping some. The sample has around 300,000 clones, approximately 90% seen once. The specimen was peripheral blood. These receptors all come from a woman between 50 and 59 years old with COVID-19, enrolled during active disease.

V is TRBV11-3 and J is TRBJ2-7; TRBD2 matches 15 bases. The V and J ends lost 5 bases and 4 bases, in that order; junction bases with no gene match: 9. The CDR3 length is 17 residues. In germline, CDR1 is SGHNT, CDR2 YENEEA. The DNA of the CDR3 is TGTGCCAGCAGCGGACTAGCGGGAGGGCCTGAAAGGTACGAGCAGTACTTC. As protein: CASSGLAGGPERYEQYF.

The chain combines TRBV18 with TRBJ2-5; D uncertain. Trimming shortened V by 2 bases and J by 2 bases, and 9 bases separated the two germline ends. The CDR3 contains 14 residues. Germline-derived CDR1 and CDR2 are KGHSH and LQKENI. In DNA, the CDR3 is TGTGCCAGCTCACCATATGGCCTTCAAGAGACCCAGTACTTC. Amino acids: CASSPYGLQETQYF.

To note about this clone: The same CDR3 arises from other DNA sequences in this sample as well. J is TRBJ1-1 and V is TRBV19; D is ambiguous. Deletions cut 3 bases from V and 4 bases from J, with 12 bases between. Germline V gives CDR1 LNHDA, CDR2 SQIVND (reference sequence). The CDR3 loop spans 14 amino acids. In DNA form, the CDR3 reads TGTGCCAGTAGTATTCAAGGTGGCGGCACTGAAGCTTTCTTT. It translates to CASSIQGGGTEAFF.

The chain joins TRBV3-1 (or the pseudogene TRBV3-2) to TRBJ2-2, with D perhaps TRBD1 (5 bases). The CDR3 sequence is 14 residues long. Germline V lookup: CDR1 LGHDT, CDR2 YNNKEL (reference sequence). The V gene lost 7 bases and the J gene lost 2 bases, with 11 bases spanning the gap. The CDR3 region is CASNRGSNTGELFF. CDR3 nucleotide sequence: TGTGCCAGCAATAGGGGATCAAACACCGGGGAGCTGTTTTTT.

This rearrangement joins TRBV6-5 to TRBJ1-2; TRBD1 matches at 7 bases. V lost 3 bases and J lost 4; bases outside the gene matches: 8. CDR1 MNHEY and CDR2 SVGAGI come from the germline V gene. The length of the CDR3 is 15 residues. CDR3 coding DNA: TGTGCCAGCAGTTATGGCCCGACAGGGATCTATGGCTACACCTTC. Its translation is CASSYGPTGIYGYTF.

The chain links TRBV6-6 to TRBJ2-1, with D unclear. There are 13 residues in the CDR3. Trimming took off 8 bases at V and 9 bases at J, with 17 bases between the two ends. Germline V gene lookup returns CDR1 MNHNY and CDR2 SVGAGI (reference sequence). The CDR3 is CASRLSTRSEQFF. The DNA for the CDR3 is TGTGCCAGCCGACTTTCGACGCGTAGTGAGCAGTTCTTC.

This chain connects TRBV9 to TRBJ1-2, with D unclear. Trimming pared 0 bases from V and 7 bases from J, leaving 10 bases between. The germline V gene has CDR1 SGDLS and CDR2 YYNGEE. The CDR3 covers 13 residues. The CDR3 sequence is CASSVDRTSGYTF. CDR3 DNA sequence: TGTGCCAGCAGCGTAGATCGAACCAGTGGCTACACCTTC.

This chain links TRBV27 with TRBJ1-4, with TRBD1 matching over 10 bases. J lost 0 bases, V lost 5 bases, and 15 bases had no gene match. The germline V gene encodes CDR1 MNHEY and CDR2 SMNVEV (reference sequence). The CDR3 has 20 residues. The CDR3: CASSLNSGQGGGSTNEKLFF. In DNA form, the CDR3 reads TGTGCCAGCAGTCTCAACTCCGGACAGGGGGGGGGTTCAACTAATGAAAAACTGTTTTTT.

This sequence joins TRBV7-8 and TRBJ1-5; TRBD1 matches at 8 bases. The trim removed 0 bases at V and 4 bases at J, leaving 2 bases unmatched. The CDR3 consists of 15 residues. Germline-derived CDR1 and CDR2 are SGHVS and FQNEAQ. DNA of the CDR3: TGTGCCAGCAGCTTAGCCAGGGGGCCGAATCAGCCCCAGCATTTT. This codes for CASSLARGPNQPQHF.